This T cell receptor beta chain was recovered during a study of cytomegalovirus exposure and HLA in healthy donors. The CDR3 is 12 residues long. V lost 6 bases and J lost 6, with 12 bases in between. The germline V gene encodes CDR1 SGHRS and CDR2 YFSETQ. PCR involved 60 Vbeta and 13 Jbeta primers. Clones were read by immunoSEQ multiplex PCR, and TCRdb kept only the in-frame ones, dropping some. The data contain approximately 140,000 clones, around 80% of them seen just once; the ten biggest clones take up about 2.9%. The clonotype originates from a boy aged 2-15 years in good health and CMV-seronegative. Sample: PBMCs. The chain recombines TRBV5-1 with TRBJ2-5; possibly TRBD2 for D (5 bases). CDR3 bases: TGCGCCAGCACCGGACTTAAGCAGACCCAGTACTTC. It codes for CASTGLKQTQYF.